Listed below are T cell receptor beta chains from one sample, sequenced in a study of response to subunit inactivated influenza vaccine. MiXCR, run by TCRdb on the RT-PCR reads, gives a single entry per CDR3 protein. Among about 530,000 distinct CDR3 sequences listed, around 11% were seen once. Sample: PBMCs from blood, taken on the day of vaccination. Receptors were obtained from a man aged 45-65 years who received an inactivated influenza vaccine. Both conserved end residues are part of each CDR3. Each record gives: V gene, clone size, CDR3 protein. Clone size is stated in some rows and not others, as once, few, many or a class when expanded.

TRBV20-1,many,CSARRVGNRGIGEAFF
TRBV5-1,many,CASSLVGVSTGELFF
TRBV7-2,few,CASSLVLAGAYEQYF
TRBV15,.,CATSALYNEQFF
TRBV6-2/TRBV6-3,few,CASSYLGPGAATGELFF
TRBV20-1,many,CSAKTGGLDEQYF
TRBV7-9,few,CASSLEATLQETQYF
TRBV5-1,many,CASRLSTDTQYF
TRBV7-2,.,CASSLRGAETSYGYTF
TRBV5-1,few,CASRGQGAWGTQYF
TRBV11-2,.,CACSLAVLLAGRNEQFF
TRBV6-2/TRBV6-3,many,CASSYGADTNTGELFF
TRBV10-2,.,CASSSTADFLYEQYF
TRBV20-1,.,CCARLTSGRSYNEQFF
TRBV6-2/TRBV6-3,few,CASSSYDRGAYEQYF
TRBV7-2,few,CASSLAGGHQNTEAFF
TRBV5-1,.,CASSSVPNQTQYF
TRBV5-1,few,CASSKIPGLGLETQYF
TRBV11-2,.,CASSLKDGRPSRRYEQYF
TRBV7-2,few,CASSLAAALSTDTQYF
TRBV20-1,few,CSALGTSGRALDTQYF
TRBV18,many,CASSPGGGEQFF
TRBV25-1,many,CASTTGEGFDEQFF
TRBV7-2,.,CASSPRTPNEQFF
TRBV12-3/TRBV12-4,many,CASSRGISSYEQYF
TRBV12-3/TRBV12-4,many,CASILNGEQYF
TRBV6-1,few,CASRRTGTGVYNEQFF
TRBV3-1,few,CASSGRTKAGLFLYEQYF
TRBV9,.,CASSVDLSGSLETQYF
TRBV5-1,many,CASSLYDMNTEAFF
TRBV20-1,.,CSARRSGRSYNEQFF
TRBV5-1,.,CASSLAAHSMNTEAFF
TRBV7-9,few,CASSPQEGFDYGYTF
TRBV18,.,CASSPNGFDEQFF
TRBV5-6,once,CASSLGGGFNEKLFF
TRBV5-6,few,CASSTGGGLTYEQYF
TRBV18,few,CASSPPMGGETQYF
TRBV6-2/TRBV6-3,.,CASSYRDYLGNNEQFF
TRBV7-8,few,CASSFDAGVGETQYF
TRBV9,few,CASSGHPVSSYEQYF
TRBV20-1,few,CSAYRAGFSGYEQYF
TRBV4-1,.,CASSPGQGSSEQYF
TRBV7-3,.,CASSPSSRGGELFF
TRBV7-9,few,CASTRDLGNEKLFF
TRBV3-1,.,CASAMLDTQYF
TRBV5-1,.,CASSFFSLTSGSTDTQYF
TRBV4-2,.,CASSQKKTSGWQETQYF
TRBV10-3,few,CAISESQQGKDTEAFF
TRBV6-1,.,CASRRAESTDTQYF
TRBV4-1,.,CASSQQPGIDYEQYF
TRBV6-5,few,CASSYSGTISYEQYF
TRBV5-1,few,CASSLGVRGTLNTEAFF
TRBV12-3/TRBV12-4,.,CASTPTGLTEAFF
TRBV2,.,CASSPTSGRLRVYEQYF
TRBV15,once,CATSRGHAGANVLTF